This T cell receptor (beta chain) was sequenced in a study of blood T cell repertoires in COVID-19. In the study overall: COVID-19 samples collected from the United States, Italy and Spain covered acute and convalescent phases. From T cells, B-cell-depleted T cells, or PBMCs came the material, which was cDNA or gDNA.

Method: immunoSEQ multiplex PCR; TCRdb's copy keeps in-frame clones and lacks some. The sample carries 65,000 to 90,000 clones, roughly 87% recorded once. Germline V CDR1 and CDR2: SGHTA, FQGNSA. The CDR3 is made up of 16 amino acids. The V and J ends lost 5 bases and 2 bases respectively, with 16 bases between them. The receptor was derived from a man aged 25 to 45 with acute or convalescent COVID-19. Sequenced input: peripheral blood. This rearrangement joins TRBV7-2 to TRBJ1-5; D is perhaps TRBD1 (6 bases). CDR3 DNA: TGTGCCAGCAGCCTACAGGGTTTGTTCGGCAATCAGCCCCAGCATTTT. This translates into CASSLQGLFGNQPQHF.